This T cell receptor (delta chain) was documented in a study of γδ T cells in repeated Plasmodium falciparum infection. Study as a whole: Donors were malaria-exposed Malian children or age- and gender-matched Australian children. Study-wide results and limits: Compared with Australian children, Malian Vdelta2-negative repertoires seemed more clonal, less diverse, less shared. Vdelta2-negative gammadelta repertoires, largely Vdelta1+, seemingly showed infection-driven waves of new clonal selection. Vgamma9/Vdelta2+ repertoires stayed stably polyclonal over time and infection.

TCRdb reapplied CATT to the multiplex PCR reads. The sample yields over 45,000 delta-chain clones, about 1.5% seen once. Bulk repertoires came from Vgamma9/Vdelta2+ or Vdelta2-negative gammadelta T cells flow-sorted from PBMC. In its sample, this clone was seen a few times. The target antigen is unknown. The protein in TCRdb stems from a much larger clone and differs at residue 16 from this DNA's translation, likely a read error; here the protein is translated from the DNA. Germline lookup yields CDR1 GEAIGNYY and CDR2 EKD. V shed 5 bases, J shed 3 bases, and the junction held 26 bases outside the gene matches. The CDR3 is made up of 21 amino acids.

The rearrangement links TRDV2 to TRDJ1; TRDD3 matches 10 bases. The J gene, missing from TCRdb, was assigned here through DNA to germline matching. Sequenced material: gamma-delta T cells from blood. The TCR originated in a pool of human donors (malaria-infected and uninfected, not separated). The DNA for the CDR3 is TGTGCCTGTGTGAGGTTACCGGAACACAAGGGGGATACGGGGTACCCCGATAAACTCATCTTT. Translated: CACVRLPEHKGDTGYPDKLIF.